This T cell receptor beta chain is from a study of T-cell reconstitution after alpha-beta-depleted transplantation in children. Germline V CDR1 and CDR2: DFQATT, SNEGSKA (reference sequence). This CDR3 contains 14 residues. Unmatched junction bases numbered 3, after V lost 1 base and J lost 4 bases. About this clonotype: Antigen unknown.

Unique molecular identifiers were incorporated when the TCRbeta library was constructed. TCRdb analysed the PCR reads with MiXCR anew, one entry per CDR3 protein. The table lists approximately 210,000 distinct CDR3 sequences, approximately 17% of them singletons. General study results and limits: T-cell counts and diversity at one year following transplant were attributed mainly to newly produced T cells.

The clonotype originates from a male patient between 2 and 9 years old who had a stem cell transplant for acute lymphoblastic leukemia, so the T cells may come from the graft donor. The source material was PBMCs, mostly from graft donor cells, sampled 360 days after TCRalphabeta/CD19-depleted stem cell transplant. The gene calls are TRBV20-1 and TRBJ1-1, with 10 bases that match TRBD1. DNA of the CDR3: TGCAGTGCTAGAGTACGGACAGGGGGCACTGAAGCTTTCTTT. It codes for CSARVRTGGTEAFF.